The rows below give T cell receptor beta chains drawn from one sample of a study of identical twins. TCRdb re-derived calls from the 5' RACE reads in MiXCR, one entry per CDR3 protein. In the table there are more than 1.5 million distinct CDR3 sequences, about 32% of which are singletons. Specimen: cord blood. These receptors were collected from a newborn girl in good health. The CDR3 runs from the conserved cysteine through the conserved F or W. Fields, in order: V gene, clone size, CDR3 protein. The size field is filled for only some rows; it gives once, few, many or a size class.

V gene: TRBV12-5
clone size: few
CDR3 protein: CASGLVPPLLQGLTYEQYF

V gene: TRBV2
clone size: .
CDR3 protein: CASRGGELDNSPLHF

V gene: TRBV15
clone size: .
CDR3 protein: CATSRDPGGKETQYF

V gene: TRBV12-3/TRBV12-4
clone size: few
CDR3 protein: CASSPHMGYEQYF

V gene: TRBV6-2/TRBV6-3
clone size: few
CDR3 protein: CATGRNQPQHF

V gene: TRBV6-5
clone size: few
CDR3 protein: CASSYERRRGSYEQYF

V gene: TRBV6-1
clone size: .
CDR3 protein: CASSWGEGPTNSPLHF

V gene: TRBV27
clone size: few
CDR3 protein: CASSLLRPGGGYTF

V gene: TRBV10-3
clone size: .
CDR3 protein: CASGTSGTFYSYEQYF

V gene: TRBV9
clone size: .
CDR3 protein: CASSVGLAGTANTGELFF

V gene: TRBV18
clone size: .
CDR3 protein: CASSPIKGPEAFF

V gene: TRBV6-6
clone size: few
CDR3 protein: CASSQPPGHPPDTQYF

V gene: TRBV6-5
clone size: many
CDR3 protein: CASSYSGGFSYEQYF

V gene: TRBV5-1
clone size: .
CDR3 protein: CAGSLGGDTYLNGYTF

V gene: TRBV24-1
clone size: .
CDR3 protein: CATSGSGADTQYF

V gene: TRBV14
clone size: few
CDR3 protein: CASSQFWGPAVYEQYF

V gene: TRBV12-3/TRBV12-4
clone size: .
CDR3 protein: CASTGSPRNEQFF

V gene: TRBV5-1
clone size: .
CDR3 protein: CASSFRGLLAKNIQYF

V gene: TRBV28
clone size: .
CDR3 protein: CASSLAGMGTGELFF

V gene: TRBV10-3
clone size: few
CDR3 protein: CAISGMGRFSYEQYF

V gene: TRBV20-1
clone size: .
CDR3 protein: CSARRVLSYNEQFF

V gene: TRBV2
clone size: few
CDR3 protein: CASSEASGGISQETQYF

V gene: TRBV3-1
clone size: .
CDR3 protein: CASSQSGTGIETQYF

V gene: TRBV20-1
clone size: .
CDR3 protein: CSARGTGENTEAFF

V gene: TRBV12-3/TRBV12-4
clone size: .
CDR3 protein: CASMAGGGAAGANVLTF

V gene: TRBV7-8
clone size: few
CDR3 protein: CASSFDGAYGYTF

V gene: TRBV28
clone size: .
CDR3 protein: CASGPPGEKVFF

V gene: TRBV6-1
clone size: few
CDR3 protein: CASSEVQREWYNEQYF

V gene: TRBV12-5
clone size: .
CDR3 protein: CASGLVLGTGENYGYTF

V gene: TRBV7-9
clone size: .
CDR3 protein: CASSLAGTGGHYGYTF

V gene: TRBV28
clone size: few
CDR3 protein: CASTLIGARKETQYF

V gene: TRBV6-1
clone size: few
CDR3 protein: CASMGSTDTQYF

V gene: TRBV4-2
clone size: .
CDR3 protein: CASSQDGIGPSPGLEKLFF

V gene: TRBV2
clone size: few
CDR3 protein: CASSEGGRVLEQYF

V gene: TRBV12-3/TRBV12-4
clone size: few
CDR3 protein: CASSYGLLNTEAFF

V gene: TRBV12-3/TRBV12-4
clone size: few
CDR3 protein: CASSLGTGLTQYF

V gene: TRBV12-3/TRBV12-4
clone size: .
CDR3 protein: CASSLVQDQETQYF

V gene: TRBV28
clone size: .
CDR3 protein: CASSYTLATHANTGELFF

V gene: TRBV20-1
clone size: .
CDR3 protein: CSTGTGLDQPQHF

V gene: TRBV20-1
clone size: many
CDR3 protein: CSARDRGIGNQPQHF

V gene: TRBV7-9
clone size: many
CDR3 protein: CASSLAQYTQYF

V gene: TRBV7-2
clone size: .
CDR3 protein: CASSLALAGTNTGELFF

V gene: TRBV7-2
clone size: .
CDR3 protein: CASSTGPGAAGSYEQYF

V gene: TRBV12-3/TRBV12-4
clone size: few
CDR3 protein: CASSLQGSTQYF

V gene: TRBV4-1
clone size: few
CDR3 protein: CASSLDQNQPQHF

V gene: TRBV6-2/TRBV6-3
clone size: many
CDR3 protein: CASGRLAYEQYF

V gene: TRBV20-1
clone size: .
CDR3 protein: CSAPQGAGELFF

V gene: TRBV2
clone size: .
CDR3 protein: CASSDGGRREKLFF

V gene: TRBV7-2
clone size: .
CDR3 protein: CASSHTLAGQETQYF

V gene: TRBV4-2
clone size: few
CDR3 protein: CASSQDPGTGGSETQYF